This record concerns one T cell receptor beta chain sequence. Its antigen is as yet unknown. Sequenced by immunoSEQ multiplex PCR; TCRdb stores in-frame clones only, minus some. The table includes 65,000 to 80,000 clones, more than 75% detected once. These data are taken from a study of T cell responses to AZD1222 COVID-19 vaccine. Study context: Pooled samples include second doses given at about 4 or 12 weeks.

Whole-study findings and limits: Only six people who got AZD1222 tested seropositive at baseline. The CD4 TCRs associated with vaccination extended across spike and predominated at 160-218 and 743-854. Clonal diversity was possibly underestimated, and white British individuals and females predominated among donors.

Germline CDR1 MRHNA, CDR2 SNTAGT. V lost 2 bases and J 5 bases, leaving 7 bases between the germline ends. CDR3 size: 13 residues. The TCR comes from an adult in good health. This chain uses TRBV6-4 with TRBJ1-5; D possibly corresponds to TRBD1 (5 bases). The sequencing used peripheral blood, collected on day 0 of AZD1222 vaccination. CDR3 in DNA: TGTGCCAGCAGTGACGGGGGAGATCAGCCCCAGCATTTT. Protein product: CASSDGGDQPQHF.